The 8 T cell receptor beta chains below were found in one sample sequenced in a study of OX40 agonist ivuxolimab in advanced cancers. Generated by immunoSEQ multiplex PCR, the TCRdb table keeps only in-frame clones and is missing some. In the table there are approximately 70,000 clones, approximately 86% of which are singletons. Sequences were derived from CD4+ or CD8+ T cells sorted from blood, sampled in a trial of the OX40 agonist ivuxolimab. Receptors originate from an adult with an advanced solid tumor such as melanoma, head and neck, liver or kidney cancer.

The chain carries TRBV11-1 and TRBJ2-5; possibly TRBD1 for D (7 bases). The CDR3 totals 17 residues. Germline lookup yields CDR1 SGHAT and CDR2 FQDESV (reference sequence). Deletions cut 1 base from V and 3 bases from J, with 18 bases between. The CDR3 spells CASSLVLGQGGKETQYF. The CDR3 DNA is TGTGCCAGCAGCTTAGTTCTCGGGCAGGGGGGTAAAGAGACCCAGTACTTC. Supplemented by reference TRBV11-1 and TRBJ2-5, the full variable domain reads EAEVAQSPRYKITEKSQAVAFWCDPISGHATLYWYRQILGQGPELLVQFQDESVVDDSQLPKDRFSAERLKGVDSTLKIQPAELGDSAMYLCASSLVLGQGGKETQYFGPGTRLLVL.

This rearrangement joins TRBV27 to TRBJ1-1; the D gene is possibly TRBD1 (5 bases). This CDR3 has 16 residues. Trimming stripped 3 bases from V and 2 bases from J, with 16 bases between. Germline CDR1 reads MNHEY; CDR2 reads SMNVEV (reference sequence). The CDR3 loop is CASSLRPGTGNTEAFF. CDR3 DNA: TGTGCCAGCAGTTTGAGGCCAGGGACGGGAAACACTGAAGCTTTCTTT.

The chain carries TRBV14 and TRBJ1-2; D possibly corresponds to TRBD1 (6 bases). Germline CDR1 and CDR2: SGHDN and FVKESK. The V and J ends lost 2 bases and 4 bases respectively, with 11 bases between them. The CDR3 loop spans 14 amino acids. CDR3 loop: CASSQLRGSYGYTF. The CDR3 DNA reads TGTGCCAGCAGCCAATTGAGGGGGAGCTATGGCTACACCTTC.

The chain carries TRBV2 and TRBJ1-1, with D possibly matching TRBD1 (5 bases). CDR3 length: 15 residues. CDR1 is SNHLY, CDR2 FYNNEI, per germline. Deletions cut 8 bases from V and 1 base from J, with 17 bases between. CDR3 amino acids: CASLARGGRNTEAFF. In nucleotides, the CDR3 is TGTGCCAGCCTTGCGAGGGGAGGCAGGAACACTGAAGCTTTCTTT.

CDR3 DNA: TGTGCCAGCAGTTACTCGAACAGGATGGATTCACCCCTCCACTTT. Its translation: CASSYSNRMDSPLHF. J is TRBJ1-6 and V is TRBV6-5; possible D gene TRBD1, 5 bases. CDR3 length: 15 residues. The V gene's germline CDR1 is MNHEY and CDR2 SVGAGI. V shed 0 bases and J shed 8 bases, with 11 bases lying between them.

This clone was observed a few times. The rearrangement uses TRBV10-3 and TRBJ2-5; no reliable D call. Germline CDR1 ENHRY, CDR2 SYGVKD. The CDR3 contains 14 residues. The ends were cut back, 2 bases at V and 1 base at J, with 8 bases in the middle. CDR3 in DNA: TGTGCCATCAGTGAGGTCTGGGGCCAAGAGACCCAGTACTTC. Translation gives CAISEVWGQETQYF.

The CDR3 loop reads CASSLWAGGSSEQYF. As DNA, the CDR3 is TGTGCCAGCAGTTTATGGGCGGGAGGGTCTAGCGAGCAGTACTTC. This chain links TRBV27 with TRBJ2-7; 9 nucleotides match TRBD2. The CDR3 spans 15 residues. CDR1 is MNHEY and CDR2 is SMNVEV in the germline V gene (reference sequence). Trimming cost V 1 base and J 6 bases; bases outside gene matches: 7.

The CDR3 protein is CASSQDGTGKQYF. CDR3 sequence (DNA): TGCGCCAGCAGCCAAGACGGGACAGGGAAGCAGTACTTC. V is TRBV4-1 and J is TRBJ2-7, with 9 bases fitting TRBD1. Germline V gene data show CDR1 as MGHRA and CDR2 as YSYEKL. CDR3 length: 13 amino acids. Unmatched junction bases numbered 2, after V lost 0 bases and J lost 8 bases.